The sequence of this T cell receptor beta chain was determined in a study of blood T cell repertoires in COVID-19 (dated by TCRdb to 2020 to 2022). Study-wide context: Samples covering the acute and convalescent phases of COVID-19 were provided by collaborators in the United States, Italy and Spain. The material from the prospective study consisted of cDNA or gDNA derived from T cells, B-cell-depleted T cells, or PBMCs. Subjects who had been exposed to COVID-19, were actively infected with it, or had recovered from it provided the deeply sampled blood TCRbeta repertoires that made up the dataset. A freely available public database, intended as a resource for researchers studying the immune response to SARS-CoV-2, is where the repertoires were released. The samples were drawn from two sources: the first 160 participants of the ongoing ImmuneRACE study, and approximately 1,300 subjects contributed by 6 global collaborators. Sample metadata almost always included a de-identified subject ID, COVID-19 status, age in years and sex. Where HLA class I and class II types were available, the types were taken from metadata supplied by the sample provider, not from assay-based typing. On the study overall, not on this receptor specifically: The amount of clinical and demographic metadata varied by source and participant and was provided uncurated.

CDR1 and CDR2 (LNHDA, SQIVND) derive from the germline V gene (reference sequence). The CDR3 sequence holds 15 residues, the cysteine and phenylalanine included. The DNA shown is the 45-base CDR3, in frame from base 1. Relative to germline, V is 2 bases shorter and J is 8 bases shorter, with 13 bases between their ends. Worth noting for this clone: Its antigen is still unknown. No base quality values were provided; no much bigger clone lies one nucleotide off.

TCRbeta CDR3 regions were amplified from genomic DNA using the immunoSEQ Assay, a bias-controlled multiplex PCR. The authors processed their data as follows. The number of nucleated cells in each sample was estimated from the amplification of reference gene primers within the assay. To quantify the absolute abundance of each unique TCRbeta CDR3 rearrangement, sequence reads were collapsed and filtered. For each sample, productive Simpson clonality was calculated as the square root of Simpson's diversity index over productive rearrangements. TCRdb obtained this table from immuneACCESS and retained in-frame rearrangements with V and J assigned. These tables miss some clones; where compared with another copy, unresolved V genes account for less than half of the shortfall, and the remainder is unexplained. V and J calls and clone size are as listed in that table; D and trimming were resolved from the DNA. Recorded for this sample are more than 250,000 clones; 65% to 90% of them occurred a single time. The top ten clones comprise 8% to 13% of the sample.

Participants in the prospective study were enrolled through a virtual design, were aged about 18 to 100 years, and lived in roughly 24 United States geographic areas. In the prospective study, cohorts were assigned on the basis of participant-reported clinical history obtained from a screening survey and a study questionnaire. Recovered participants in ImmuneRACE Cohort 3 were defined by two consecutive negative NP/OP PCR tests, clearance by a healthcare professional, or resolution of symptoms. In the prospective study, whole blood, serum and a nasopharyngeal or oropharyngeal swab were collected from each participant by mobile phlebotomists. Prospective study participants could optionally give additional blood draws and questionnaires over a roughly 2-month period. Before DNA extraction, blood samples from the prospective study were shipped at room temperature or frozen.

The material sequenced was PBMCs or T cells enriched from blood (not recorded which). This TCR was sampled from a woman aged 18-29 years who had recovered from COVID-19. The chain couples TRBV19 to TRBJ1-6; no confident D gene assignment can be made. The CDR3 region reads CASSILGSVDSPLHF. The bases read TGTGCCAGTAGTATATTAGGGAGTGTTGATTCACCCCTCCACTTT.